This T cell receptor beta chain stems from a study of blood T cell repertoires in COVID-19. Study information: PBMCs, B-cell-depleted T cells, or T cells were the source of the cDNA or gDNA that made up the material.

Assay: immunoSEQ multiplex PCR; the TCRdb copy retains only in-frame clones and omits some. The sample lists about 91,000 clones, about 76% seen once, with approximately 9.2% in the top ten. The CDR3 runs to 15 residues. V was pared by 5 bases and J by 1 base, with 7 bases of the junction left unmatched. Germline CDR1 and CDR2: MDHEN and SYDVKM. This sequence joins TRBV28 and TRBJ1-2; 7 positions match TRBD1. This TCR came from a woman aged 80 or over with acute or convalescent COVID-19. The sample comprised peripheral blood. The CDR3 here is CASSTTGVGNYGYTF. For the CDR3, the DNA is TGTGCCAGCAGTACTACAGGGGTGGGTAACTATGGCTACACCTTC.